One sample yielded the 19 T cell receptor beta chains listed below, sequenced in a study of T cell responses to AZD1222 COVID-19 vaccine. This table comes from immunoSEQ multiplex PCR, and its TCRdb copy is limited to in-frame clones, with some not included. This sample has roughly 100,000 clones; over 75% occur once, and the top ten carry over 15%. The sample consisted of peripheral blood, taken on day 0 of AZD1222 vaccination. These receptor sequences come from an adult in good health.

The J gene is TRBJ2-7, the V gene TRBV29-1; TRBD2 matches 7 bases. V gave up 4 bases and J gave up 3 bases; unmatched junction bases: 9. Germline values: CDR1 SQVTM, CDR2 ANQGSEA. This CDR3 is built from 14 residues. CDR3 bases: TGCAGCGTTGCCCCCGGGACTACGGACTACGAGCAGTACTTC. Residues: CSVAPGTTDYEQYF.

DNA for the CDR3: TGTGCCAGTAGGACGGACAGGGGGGATTCACCCCTCCACTTT. Amino acids: CASRTDRGDSPLHF. V is TRBV19 and J is TRBJ1-6; 10 positions match TRBD1. The germline V gene has CDR1 LNHDA and CDR2 SQIVND (reference sequence). V lost 6 bases to trimming and J lost 8 bases; unmatched junction nucleotides: 4. The CDR3 covers 14 residues.

This chain connects TRBV27 to TRBJ2-5, with unresolved D. The V gene lost 8 bases and the J gene lost 4 bases, with 5 bases spanning the gap. The CDR3 length is 10 residues. Germline CDR1 MNHEY, CDR2 SMNVEV (reference sequence). The CDR3 DNA sequence: TGTGCCAGCGGCCCAGAGACCCAGTACTTC. Translation: CASGPETQYF.

About this clone: It is likely a read error, because the conserved phenylalanine at the end of the CDR3 is missing. The gene calls are TRBV6-5 and TRBJ1-6, with D tentatively TRBD1 (6 bases). The CDR3 totals 14 residues. Germline V gene lookup returns CDR1 MNHEY and CDR2 SVGAGI. Trimming shortened V by 8 bases and J by 6 bases, and 14 bases separated the two germline ends. The CDR3 loop reads CASLQGLSNSPLHL. DNA of the CDR3: TGTGCCAGCCTACAGGGTTTGTCTAATTCACCCCTCCACCTT.

The chain joins TRBV7-9 to TRBJ2-7, with D unresolved. Per germline, CDR1 SEHNR and CDR2 FQNEAQ (reference sequence). V shed 2 bases and J shed 2 bases, with 10 bases lying between them. There are 14 residues in the CDR3. This CDR3 reads CASSLSPQTYEQYF. The CDR3 DNA follows: TGTGCCAGCAGCTTATCGCCCCAGACCTACGAGCAGTACTTC.

This rearrangement joins TRBV5-1 to TRBJ2-4; TRBD2 agrees at 11 bases. Trimming removed 4 bases from V and 10 bases from J; junction bases left unmatched: 7. The germline V gene has CDR1 SGHRS and CDR2 YFSETQ. The CDR3 spans 14 residues. The DNA for the CDR3 is TGCGCCAGCAGCCCTGGGACTAGCGGAGAAATTCAGTACTTC. Amino acids: CASSPGTSGEIQYF.

V gene TRBV30 combines with J gene TRBJ1-2; 10 positions match TRBD1. The CDR3 totals 14 residues. The V gene's germline CDR1 is GTSNPN and CDR2 SVGIG (reference sequence). Trimming took 0 bases from V and 9 from J; bases not matched to a gene: 7. The CDR3: CAWSVTGTGVSYTF. CDR3 in DNA: TGTGCCTGGAGTGTTACCGGGACAGGGGTGAGCTACACCTTC.

The chain has TRBV7-3 and TRBJ2-1, with 12 bases that match TRBD2. V dropped 1 base and J dropped 0; count of bases not matched to a gene: 7. CDR3 length: 19 residues. CDR1 and CDR2 (germline): SGHTA, FQGTGA. CDR3 region: CASSLKLAGGPFSYNEQFF. The CDR3 bases are TGTGCCAGCAGCTTAAAACTAGCGGGGGGCCCATTCTCCTACAATGAGCAGTTCTTC. The variable domain in full, completed from reference TRBV7-3 and TRBJ2-1, reads GAGVSQTPSNKVTEKGKYVELRCDPISGHTALYWYRQSLGQGPEFLIYFQGTGAADDSGLPNDRFFAVRPEGSVSTLKIQRTERGDSAVYLCASSLKLAGGPFSYNEQFFGPGTRLTVL.

The chain links TRBV30 to TRBJ1-2; no firm D call. Germline assignment: CDR1 GTSNPN and CDR2 SVGIG (reference sequence). With 1 base removed from V and 4 bases from J, the gap between germline ends came to 7 bases. The CDR3 consists of 12 residues. The CDR3 loop is CAWSAGSYGYTF. The CDR3, as DNA: TGTGCCTGGAGTGCGGGCTCCTATGGCTACACCTTC.

This chain uses TRBV10-1 with TRBJ2-1, with TRBD1 identical over 8 bases. Losses at the gene ends were 5 bases for V and 5 bases for J; bases not matched to a gene: 5. Germline CDR1 reads WNHNN; CDR2 reads SYGVQD (reference sequence). The CDR3 is made up of 14 amino acids. The CDR3 reads CASSTGGDDNEQFF. In DNA form, the CDR3 reads TGCGCCAGCAGTACAGGGGGAGATGACAATGAGCAGTTCTTC.

The chain couples TRBV19 to TRBJ1-2; D is possibly TRBD1 (6 bases). The germline V and J ends were trimmed by 3 bases and 6 bases, with 20 bases remaining between them. The CDR3 length is 16 residues. Germline-derived CDR1 and CDR2 are LNHDA and SQIVND (reference sequence). The CDR3 DNA is TGTGCCAGTAGTATTTTGTCGGGGGGGGCGCGGGATGGCTACACCTTC. The encoded protein is CASSILSGGARDGYTF.

This CDR3 reads CASSQNRRSRYGYTF. CDR3 sequence (DNA): TGTGCCAGCAGCCAAAACCGGAGATCTCGGTATGGCTACACCTTC. The rearrangement joins TRBV7-2 to TRBJ1-2, with D hard to call. Trimming pared 5 bases from V and 5 bases from J, leaving 18 bases between. Germline V lookup: CDR1 SGHTA, CDR2 FQGNSA. The CDR3 covers 15 residues.

The chain links TRBV7-6 to TRBJ2-7, with 11 bases that match TRBD1. CDR1 is SGHVS, CDR2 FNYEAQ, per germline. With V trimmed by 4 bases and J by 7 bases, 6 bases remained unmatched. This CDR3 has 14 residues. The CDR3 sequence is CASSSGQGAREQYF. As DNA, the CDR3 is TGTGCCAGCAGCTCCGGACAGGGGGCGAGGGAGCAGTACTTC.

The V call is TRBV4-1, the J call TRBJ2-1; no clear D gene. The CDR3 totals 17 residues. Germline CDR1 MGHRA, CDR2 YSYEKL. The V end lost 1 base, the J end lost 0 bases, and 13 bases lay between the germline ends. CDR3 sequence reads: CASSQVLGPSSYNEQFF. CDR3 nucleotide sequence: TGCGCCAGCAGCCAAGTTTTAGGGCCGAGCTCCTACAATGAGCAGTTCTTC.

CDR3 nucleotides: TGTGCCAGCAGCCGGACAGGCCTTGATGGCTACACCTTC. This encodes CASSRTGLDGYTF. The rearrangement uses TRBV13 and TRBJ1-2; 7 nucleotides align to TRBD1. Per the germline V gene, CDR1 is PRHDT and CDR2 is FYEKMQ (reference sequence). Losses at the gene ends were 5 bases for V and 6 bases for J; bases not matched to a gene: 6. This CDR3 has 13 amino acids.

The chain has TRBV11-2 and TRBJ2-3; 8 nucleotides match TRBD2. The junction had 2 bases not matched to a gene; V was cut back by 2 bases and J by 4 bases. CDR1 and CDR2 (germline): SGHAT, FQNNGV. This CDR3 has 14 residues. The CDR3 sequence is CASSLNSGADTQYF. CDR3 DNA sequence: TGTGCCAGCAGCTTAAATAGCGGGGCAGATACGCAGTATTTT.

The sample holds one count of this clone. The V call is TRBV10-3, the J call TRBJ2-3; D not certain. The V gene lost 0 bases and the J gene lost 0 bases, with 10 bases spanning the gap. Germline CDR1 ENHRY, CDR2 SYGVKD. The CDR3 loop spans 16 amino acids. CDR3 DNA: TGTGCCATCAGTGAGTCGATGGCAGCTAGCACAGATACGCAGTATTTT. Residues: CAISESMAASTDTQYF.

The V gene is TRBV7-8, the J gene TRBJ2-7; 7 bases match TRBD2. The CDR3 totals 15 residues. CDR1 is SGHVS and CDR2 is FQNEAQ in the germline V gene. J gave up 11 bases and V 2 bases, and 15 bases lay outside the gene matches. CDR3 in amino acids: CASSLPGRRGGEEYF. The CDR3 DNA sequence: TGTGCCAGCAGCTTACCCGGTCGGAGGGGAGGGGAGGAGTACTTC. Together with reference TRBV7-8 and TRBJ2-7, the CDR3 gives the full variable domain: GAGVSQSPRYKVAKRGQDVALRCDPISGHVSLFWYQQALGQGPEFLTYFQNEAQLDKSGLPSDRFFAERPEGSVSTLKIQRTQQEDSAVYLCASSLPGRRGGEEYFGPGTRLTVT.

This clone occurred once. The gene calls are TRBV5-1 and TRBJ1-4; TRBD1 aligns across 10 bases. CDR3 length: 15 amino acids. V lost 4 bases to trimming and J lost 7 bases; unmatched junction nucleotides: 7. Per germline, CDR1 SGHRS and CDR2 YFSETQ. The CDR3 nucleotides read TGCGCCAGCAGCAGCGACAGGGGGCTCAGTGAAAAACTGTTTTTT. Translation: CASSSDRGLSEKLFF.